This paragraph reports one T cell receptor (beta chain). Its antigen remains unidentified. Sequencing used immunoSEQ multiplex PCR; TCRdb keeps in-frame clones, though not all of them. This sample has fewer than 65,000 clones, with 85% to 90% found just once. This sample was taken from a study of OX40 agonist ivuxolimab in advanced cancers. Study at large: At doses from 0.01 to 10 mg/kg, patients were given intravenous ivuxolimab every 2 weeks. Having had anti-PD-1, anti-PD-L1 or anti-CTLA-4 therapy before was allowed, and about 42% had some. General study points: Partial responders receiving 0.1-3.0 mg/kg showed among the lowest clonal expansion. At 0.1 to 3.0 mg/kg, CD4+ and CD8+ blood T cells expanded clonally by week 6.

Unmatched junction bases numbered 4, after V lost 4 bases and J lost 1 base. The CDR3 consists of 16 residues. Germline loops: CDR1 MDHEN, CDR2 SYDVKM. This sequence joins TRBV28 and TRBJ2-1; 10 positions match TRBD1. This clonotype was sampled from an adult with an advanced solid tumor such as melanoma, head and neck, liver or kidney cancer. The sample in question was CD4+ or CD8+ T cells sorted from blood, obtained in a trial of the OX40 agonist ivuxolimab. The CDR3 DNA reads TGTGCCAGCAGTTCCAGACAGGGGGCGTCCTACAATGAGCAGTTCTTC. This codes for CASSSRQGASYNEQFF.